This T cell receptor beta chain derives from a study of shared clonotypes between healthy human individuals. In the naive CD8 group, cells lacked CD45RO and were positively selected for CCR7, so terminally differentiated effector memory CD45RA+ cells were left out. The method was immunoSEQ multiplex PCR; TCRdb's version includes in-frame clones alone and lacks a portion of them. The sample consists of roughly 1,800,000 clones, less than 95% of them appearing once. CDR1 is SGHRS and CDR2 is YFSETQ in the germline V gene. CDR3 length: 11 amino acids. Trimming removed 3 bases from V and 6 bases from J, with 4 bases in between.

Sequenced: naive CD8+ T cells sorted from blood. This receptor was identified in a man aged 18 to 29 in good health. This sequence joins TRBV5-1 and TRBJ1-5; D gene unclear. CDR3 coding DNA: TGCGCCAGCAGCTACGTTCAGCCCCAGCATTTT. Translated, it gives CASSYVQPQHF.